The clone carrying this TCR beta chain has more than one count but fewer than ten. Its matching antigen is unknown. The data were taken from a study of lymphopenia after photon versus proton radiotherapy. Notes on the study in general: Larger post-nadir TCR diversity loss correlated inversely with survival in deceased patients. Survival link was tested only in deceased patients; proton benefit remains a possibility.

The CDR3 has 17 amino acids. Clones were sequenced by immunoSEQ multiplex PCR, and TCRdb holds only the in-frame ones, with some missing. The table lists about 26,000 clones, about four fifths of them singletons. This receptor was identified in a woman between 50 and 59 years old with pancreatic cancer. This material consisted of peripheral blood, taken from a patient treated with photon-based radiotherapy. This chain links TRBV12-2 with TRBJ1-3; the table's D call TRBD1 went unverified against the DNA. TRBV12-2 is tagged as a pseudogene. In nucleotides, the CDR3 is TGTGCAAGTCGCTTAAGGTCGGGACACTCCTTTAGAAACACCATATATTTT. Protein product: CASRLRSGHSFRNTIYF.